This is a list of T cell receptor beta chains from one sample in a study of vaccination and CD4 T cells after COVID-19. Using its own MiXCR run on the PCR reads, TCRdb lists one record per CDR3 protein. In the table there are 9,000 to 13,000 distinct CDR3 sequences, 46% of which are singletons. Which antigens these TCRs recognize remains unknown. Sequenced: CD4+ T cells from blood, cultured in vitro. The origin of the receptors is a human donor who had recovered from COVID-19. Both conserved end residues are part of each CDR3. The D gene is left open where the match is weak. Clone size is stated in some rows and not others, as once, few, many or a class when expanded.

v_gene: TRBV2; j_gene: TRBJ1-1; d_gene: .; abundance: .; CDR3aa: CASSDSAGPTEAFF; CDR3nt: TGTGCCAGCAGTGATTCGGCAGGGCCTACTGAAGCTTTCTTT
v_gene: TRBV12-3/TRBV12-4; j_gene: TRBJ2-2; d_gene: TRBD1; abundance: .; CDR3aa: CASTLGQGGTGELFF; CDR3nt: TGTGCCAGCACTCTGGGACAGGGCGGGACCGGGGAGCTGTTTTTT
v_gene: TRBV29-1; j_gene: TRBJ2-3; d_gene: TRBD1; abundance: .; CDR3aa: CSVDGTGNLGDTQYF; CDR3nt: TGCAGCGTTGACGGGACAGGGAACCTAGGAGATACGCAGTATTTT
v_gene: TRBV6-2/TRBV6-3; j_gene: TRBJ2-6; d_gene: .; abundance: .; CDR3aa: CASSYGGYSGANVLTF; CDR3nt: TGTGCCAGCAGTTATGGGGGGTACTCTGGGGCCAACGTCCTGACTTTC
v_gene: TRBV12-3/TRBV12-4; j_gene: TRBJ1-5; d_gene: .; abundance: .; CDR3aa: CASSFGTWGNQPQHF; CDR3nt: TGTGCCAGCAGTTTCGGGACGTGGGGGAATCAGCCCCAGCATTTT
v_gene: TRBV7-9; j_gene: TRBJ1-1; d_gene: .; abundance: .; CDR3aa: CASSSGTNTEAFF; CDR3nt: TGTGCCAGCAGCTCCGGGACGAACACTGAAGCTTTCTTT
v_gene: TRBV6-1; j_gene: TRBJ2-1; d_gene: TRBD1; abundance: .; CDR3aa: CASTRGVRGNEQFF; CDR3nt: TGTGCCAGCACTCGTGGGGTCAGGGGGAATGAGCAGTTCTTC
v_gene: TRBV4-1; j_gene: TRBJ1-1; d_gene: TRBD1; abundance: .; CDR3aa: CASSPRGQETEAFF; CDR3nt: TGCGCCAGCAGCCCCAGGGGGCAGGAAACTGAAGCTTTCTTT
v_gene: TRBV6-1; j_gene: TRBJ1-2; d_gene: TRBD1; abundance: few; CDR3aa: CASSEGQGNNYGYTF; CDR3nt: TGTGCCAGCAGTGAAGGACAGGGAAACAACTATGGCTACACCTTC
v_gene: TRBV19; j_gene: TRBJ1-2; d_gene: .; abundance: few; CDR3aa: CASSIGTRYKNYGYTF; CDR3nt: TGTGCCAGTAGTATCGGGACACGGTACAAGAACTATGGCTACACCTTC